Listed here is a single T cell receptor (beta chain). Its antigen remains unknown. The CDR3 regions of TCR beta were amplified from RNA transcripts. The TCR CDR3 was amplified in a first-round RT-PCR using the HTBI primer set. TCRdb reprocessed the multiplex PCR reads with MiXCR, giving one entry per CDR3 protein. The sample has some 370,000 distinct CDR3 sequences, about 18% seen once. Clinical symptoms, serum thyroxine, TRAb, thyroid ultrasound and orbital computed tomography informed diagnoses. Trimming took 1 base from V and 4 from J, leaving 13 bases between them. CDR1 is GTSNPN and CDR2 is SVGIG in the germline V gene (reference sequence). This CDR3 region has 15 residues. The data stem from a study of T cells in Graves' hyperthyroidism and ophthalmopathy. Study-wide results and limits: In the blood, most expanded thyroid clonotypes above 0.001 appeared as well.

The gene calls are TRBV30 and TRBJ2-2; tentatively, D is TRBD1 or TRBD2 (5 bases each). This clonotype was sampled from a woman aged 25-40 years with Graves' hyperthyroidism that later progressed to Graves' ophthalmopathy. The sequencing input was blood. The CDR3 spells CAWSGGAQPTGELFF. The CDR3 DNA is TGTGCCTGGAGTGGAGGGGCCCAGCCCACCGGGGAGCTGTTTTTT. Complete variable domain (other parts from reference TRBV30 and TRBJ2-2): SQTIHQWPATLVQPVGSPLSLECTVEGTSNPNLYWYRQAAGRGLQLLFYSVGIGQISSEVPQNLSASRPQDRQFILSSKKLLLSDSGFYLCAWSGGAQPTGELFFGEGSRLTVL.